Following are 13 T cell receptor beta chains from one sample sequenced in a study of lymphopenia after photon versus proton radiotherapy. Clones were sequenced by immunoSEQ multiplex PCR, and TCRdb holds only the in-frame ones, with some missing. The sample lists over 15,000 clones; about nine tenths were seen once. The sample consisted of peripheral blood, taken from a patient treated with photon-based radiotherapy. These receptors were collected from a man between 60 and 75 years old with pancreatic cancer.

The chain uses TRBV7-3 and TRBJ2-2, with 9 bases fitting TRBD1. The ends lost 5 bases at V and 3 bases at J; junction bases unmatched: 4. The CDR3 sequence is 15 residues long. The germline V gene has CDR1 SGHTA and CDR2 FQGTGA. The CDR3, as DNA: TGTGCCAGCAGCCCGGGACAGGGACACACCGGGGAGCTGTTTTTT. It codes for CASSPGQGHTGELFF.

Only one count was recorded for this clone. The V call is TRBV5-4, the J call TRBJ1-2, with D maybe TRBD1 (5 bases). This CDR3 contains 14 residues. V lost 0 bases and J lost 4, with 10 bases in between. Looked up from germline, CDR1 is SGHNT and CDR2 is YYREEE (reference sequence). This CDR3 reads CASSLEGPLYGYTF. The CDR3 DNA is TGTGCCAGCAGCTTGGAGGGGCCCCTCTATGGCTACACCTTC. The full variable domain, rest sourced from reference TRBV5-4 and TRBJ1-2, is ETGVTQSPTHLIKTRGQQVTLRCSSQSGHNTVSWYQQALGQGPQFIFQYYREEENGRGNFPPRFSGLQFPNYSSELNVNALELDDSALYLCASSLEGPLYGYTFGSGTRLTVV.

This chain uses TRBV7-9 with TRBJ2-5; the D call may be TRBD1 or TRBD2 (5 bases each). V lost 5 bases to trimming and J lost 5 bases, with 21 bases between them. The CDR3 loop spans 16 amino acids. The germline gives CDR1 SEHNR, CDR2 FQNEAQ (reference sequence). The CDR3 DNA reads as TGTGCCAGCAGCCGCCCTGGGGACCCAATTATGGAGACCCAGTACTTC. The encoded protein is CASSRPGDPIMETQYF.

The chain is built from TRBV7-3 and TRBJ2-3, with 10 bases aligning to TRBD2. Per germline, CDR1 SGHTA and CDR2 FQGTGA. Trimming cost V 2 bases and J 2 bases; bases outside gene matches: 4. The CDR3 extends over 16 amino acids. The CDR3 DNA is TGTGCCAGCAGCTTAGGACTAGCGGAGATCACAGATACGCAGTATTTT. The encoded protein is CASSLGLAEITDTQYF.

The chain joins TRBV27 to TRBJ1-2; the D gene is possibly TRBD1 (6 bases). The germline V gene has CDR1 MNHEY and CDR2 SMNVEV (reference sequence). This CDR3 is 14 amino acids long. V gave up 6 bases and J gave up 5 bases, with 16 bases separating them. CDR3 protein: CASRDSGVGYGYTF. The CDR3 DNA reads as TGTGCCAGCAGGGACAGTGGAGTAGGGTATGGCTACACCTTC.

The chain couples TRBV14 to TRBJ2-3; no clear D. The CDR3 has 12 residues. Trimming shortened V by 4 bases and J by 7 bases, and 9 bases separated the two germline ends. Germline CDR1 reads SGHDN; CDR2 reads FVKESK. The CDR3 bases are TGTGCCAGCAGCCCCACCGGGTATACGCAGTATTTT. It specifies CASSPTGYTQYF.

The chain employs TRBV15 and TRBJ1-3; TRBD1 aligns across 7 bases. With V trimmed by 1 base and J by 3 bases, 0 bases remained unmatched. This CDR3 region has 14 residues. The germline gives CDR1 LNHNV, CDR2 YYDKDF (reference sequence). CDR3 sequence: CATSRAGGGNTIYF. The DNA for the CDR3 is TGTGCCACCAGCAGAGCAGGGGGTGGAAACACCATATATTTT.

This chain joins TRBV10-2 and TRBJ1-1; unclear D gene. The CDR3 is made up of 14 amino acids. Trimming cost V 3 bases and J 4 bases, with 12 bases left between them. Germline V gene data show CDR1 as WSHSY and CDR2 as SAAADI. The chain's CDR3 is CASSEAGTGTEAFF. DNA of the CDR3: TGCGCCAGCAGTGAAGCAGGAACGGGCACTGAAGCTTTCTTT.

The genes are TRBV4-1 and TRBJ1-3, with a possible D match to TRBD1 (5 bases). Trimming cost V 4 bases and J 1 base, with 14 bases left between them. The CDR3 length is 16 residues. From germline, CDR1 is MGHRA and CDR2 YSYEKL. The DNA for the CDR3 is TGCGCCAGCAGCCTGAACAGGATTTGGTCTGGAAACACCATATATTTT. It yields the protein CASSLNRIWSGNTIYF.

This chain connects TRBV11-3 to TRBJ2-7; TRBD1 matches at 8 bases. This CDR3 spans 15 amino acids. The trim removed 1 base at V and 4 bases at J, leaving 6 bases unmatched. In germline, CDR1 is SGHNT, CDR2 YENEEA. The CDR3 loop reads CASSLVQGAGYEQYF. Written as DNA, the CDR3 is TGTGCCAGCAGCTTAGTTCAGGGGGCGGGTTACGAGCAGTACTTC.

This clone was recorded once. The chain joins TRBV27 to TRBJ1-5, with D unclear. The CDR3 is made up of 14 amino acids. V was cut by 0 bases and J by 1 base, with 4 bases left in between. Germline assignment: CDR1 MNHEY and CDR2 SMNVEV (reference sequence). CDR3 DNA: TGTGCCAGCAGTTTATCGCGAAGCAATCAGCCCCAGCATTTT. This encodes CASSLSRSNQPQHF.

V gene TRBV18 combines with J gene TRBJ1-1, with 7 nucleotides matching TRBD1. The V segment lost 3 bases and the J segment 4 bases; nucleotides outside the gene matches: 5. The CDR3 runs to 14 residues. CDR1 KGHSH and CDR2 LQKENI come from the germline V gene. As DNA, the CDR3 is TGTGCCAGCTCACCTCTCGCAGGGGGCACTGAAGCTTTCTTT. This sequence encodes CASSPLAGGTEAFF. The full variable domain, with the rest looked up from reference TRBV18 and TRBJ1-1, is NAGVMQNPRHLVRRRGQEARLRCSPMKGHSHVYWYRQLPEEGLKFMVYLQKENIIDESGMPKERFSAEFPKEGPSILRIQQVVRGDSAAYFCASSPLAGGTEAFFGQGTRLTVV.

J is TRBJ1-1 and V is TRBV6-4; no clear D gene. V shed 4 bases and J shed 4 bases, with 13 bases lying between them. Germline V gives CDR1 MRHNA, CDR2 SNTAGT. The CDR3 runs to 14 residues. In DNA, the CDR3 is TGTGCCAGCAGTGCGGCCCTTTGGAGCACTGAAGCTTTCTTT. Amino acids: CASSAALWSTEAFF.